The clone carrying this TCR beta chain showed up just a few times. This record comes from a study of T cells after posttransplantation cyclophosphamide. Here immunoSEQ multiplex PCR was the method, and the copy in TCRdb shows in-frame clones only, minus some. The sample shows around 35,000 clones, none of them appearing just once. Trimming stripped 6 bases from V and 2 bases from J, with 7 bases between. The CDR3 length is 12 residues. Germline assignment: CDR1 MNHEY and CDR2 SVGAGI. This sequence originates from a girl aged 5-17 years in good health, CMV-negative, and a related stem cell transplant donor. The J gene is TRBJ1-2, the V gene TRBV6-5, with D unclear. The sample comprised PBMCs. This CDR3 reads CASREANYGYTF. The CDR3 DNA reads as TGTGCCAGCAGGGAAGCGAACTATGGCTACACCTTC.